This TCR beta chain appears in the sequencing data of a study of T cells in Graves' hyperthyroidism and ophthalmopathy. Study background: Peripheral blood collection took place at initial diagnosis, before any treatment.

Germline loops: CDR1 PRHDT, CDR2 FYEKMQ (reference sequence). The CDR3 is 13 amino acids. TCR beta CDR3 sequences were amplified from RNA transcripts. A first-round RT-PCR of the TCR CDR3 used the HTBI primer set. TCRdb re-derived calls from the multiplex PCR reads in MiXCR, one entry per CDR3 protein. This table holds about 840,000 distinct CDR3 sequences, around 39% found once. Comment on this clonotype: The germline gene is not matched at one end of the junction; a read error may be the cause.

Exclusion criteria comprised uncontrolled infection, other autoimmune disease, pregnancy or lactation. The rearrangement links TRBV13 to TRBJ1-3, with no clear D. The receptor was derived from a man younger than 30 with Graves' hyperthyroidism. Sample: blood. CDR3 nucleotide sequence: TGTGCCAGCGGCTTACGGGTTGGAAACACCATATATTTT. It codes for CASGLRVGNTIYF.